Presented here are 16 T cell receptor beta chains from one specimen sequenced in a study of blood T cell repertoires in COVID-19. Clones were sequenced by immunoSEQ multiplex PCR, and TCRdb holds only the in-frame ones, with some missing. This table has a few hundred thousand clones, around 90% appearing once. Sequencing was carried out using peripheral blood. Receptors were obtained from an older woman with COVID-19, enrolled during active disease.

This clone has only a few counts. The J gene is TRBJ1-1, the V gene TRBV7-9; 7 bases map to TRBD1. Germline V gives CDR1 SEHNR, CDR2 FQNEAQ (reference sequence). V trimming: 5 bases; J trimming: 4 bases; junction bases outside the gene matches: 10. The CDR3 has 15 residues. Here the CDR3 DNA reads TGTGCCAGCAGCCGATTGTCCCAGGGGGGCACTGAAGCTTTCTTT. It yields the protein CASSRLSQGGTEAFF.

The rearrangement joins TRBV5-1 to TRBJ1-4; 8 positions agree with TRBD1. CDR1 SGHRS and CDR2 YFSETQ come from the germline V gene. With V trimmed by 0 bases and J by 8 bases, 9 bases remained unmatched. The length of the CDR3 is 16 residues. The CDR3 protein is CASSLAPAGGSEKLFF. The CDR3 DNA is TGCGCCAGCAGCTTGGCCCCCGCAGGGGGCAGCGAAAAACTGTTTTTT.

This chain joins TRBV6-5 and TRBJ1-3; weak D call: TRBD1 (5 bases). The CDR3 has 16 residues. Trimming stripped 0 bases from V and 7 bases from J, with 16 bases between. CDR1 and CDR2 (germline): MNHEY, SVGAGI. The CDR3 DNA reads TGTGCCAGCAGTTACTCGTTCCGGGTCCGGGGGAACACCATATATTTT. Translation: CASSYSFRVRGNTIYF.

This chain joins TRBV25-1 and TRBJ2-1; 8 bases match TRBD2. Trimming at V came to 2 bases and at J to 9 bases, leaving 9 bases not matched to a gene. CDR3 length equals 15 residues. CDR1 is MGHDK and CDR2 is SYGVNS in the germline V gene. This CDR3 is CASSERGGLFGEQFF. CDR3 sequence (DNA): TGTGCCAGCAGTGAACGGGGGGGTCTCTTCGGTGAGCAGTTCTTC.

The CDR3, as DNA: TGTGCCAGCAGAGCTCCGGGCAGGGCTTATGGCTACACCTTC. Translating gives CASRAPGRAYGYTF. The chain joins TRBV6-5 to TRBJ1-2; D is possibly TRBD1 (5 bases). The germline V gene has CDR1 MNHEY and CDR2 SVGAGI. The CDR3 sequence is 14 residues long. V was clipped by 6 bases and J by 5 bases, with 16 bases between them.

J is TRBJ2-1 and V is TRBV2; 9 nucleotides match TRBD2. The ends lost 6 bases at V and 9 bases at J; junction bases unmatched: 6. The CDR3 runs 13 residues. Germline V lookup: CDR1 SNHLY, CDR2 FYNNEI. The CDR3 sequence is CASSQQREVEQFF. The CDR3 DNA reads as TGTGCCAGCAGCCAACAGCGGGAGGTTGAGCAGTTCTTC. The complete variable domain, with remaining parts taken from reference TRBV2 and TRBJ2-1, reads EPEVTQTPSHQVTQMGQEVILRCVPISNHLYFYWYRQILGQKVEFLVSFYNNEISEKSEIFDDQFSVERPDGSNFTLKIRSTKLEDSAMYFCASSQQREVEQFFGPGTRLTVL.

There are a few counts of this clone. The chain employs TRBV5-1 and TRBJ2-3; 9 positions match TRBD1. V dropped 2 bases and J dropped 5; count of bases not matched to a gene: 6. Germline V gives CDR1 SGHRS, CDR2 YFSETQ. The CDR3 runs 15 residues. The DNA of the CDR3 is TGCGCCAGCAGCTTACGACAGGGGGTTGGAGATACGCAGTATTTT. Its protein is CASSLRQGVGDTQYF.

The gene calls are TRBV30 and TRBJ2-7; D unclear. V lost 3 bases, J lost 2 bases, and 14 bases lay in between. This CDR3 spans 14 amino acids. CDR1 is GTSNPN and CDR2 is SVGIG in the germline V gene (reference sequence). CDR3 sequence: CAWSLDRSAYEQYF. In DNA, the CDR3 is TGTGCCTGGAGCTTAGACCGGAGCGCCTACGAGCAGTACTTC.

The chain is built from TRBV6-2 or TRBV6-3 and TRBJ2-1; TRBD1 matches 8 bases. Germline CDR1 MNHEY, CDR2 SVGEGT. V shed 6 bases, J shed 4 bases, and the junction held 11 bases outside the gene matches. This CDR3 is 16 amino acids long. CDR3 sequence reads: CASSPQGAGHYNEQFF. As DNA, the CDR3 is TGTGCCAGCAGCCCTCAGGGGGCTGGCCATTACAATGAGCAGTTCTTC.

This chain uses TRBV24-1 with TRBJ2-3, with D hard to call. CDR1 is KGHDR and CDR2 is SFDVKD in the germline V gene. The CDR3 totals 15 residues. Trimming cost V 0 bases and J 2 bases, with 8 bases left between them. The CDR3 DNA reads TGTGCCACCAGTGATTTGACCGGAGTCACAGATACGCAGTATTTT. This sequence encodes CATSDLTGVTDTQYF.

This chain links TRBV4-2 with TRBJ2-7; 8 bases agree with TRBD2. The CDR3 is made up of 18 amino acids. Unmatched junction bases numbered 15, after V lost 0 bases and J lost 5 bases. Germline-derived CDR1 and CDR2 are LGHNA and YNFKEQ. CDR3 residues: CASSQEGGSGSRRDEQYF. As DNA, the CDR3 is TGTGCCAGCAGCCAAGAAGGTGGAAGCGGGAGTCGACGCGACGAGCAGTACTTC.

The V gene is TRBV9, the J gene TRBJ2-1; 14 bases align to TRBD2. Germline lookup yields CDR1 SGDLS and CDR2 YYNGEE. V dropped 1 base and J dropped 10; count of bases not matched to a gene: 10. CDR3 length: 17 residues. As DNA, the CDR3 is TGTGCCAGCAGCGTAACTCCGGGACTAGCGGGAGTAGGGGAGCAGTTCTTC. Translation gives CASSVTPGLAGVGEQFF.

The chain has TRBV2 and TRBJ2-6, with a weak D call TRBD2 (5 bases). The V and J ends lost 10 bases and 3 bases respectively, with 16 bases between them. CDR1 and CDR2 from the germline V gene are SNHLY and FYNNEI. The CDR3 has 15 residues. The CDR3 DNA reads as TGTGCCACCTCACGGGATGCAGTTGGGGCCAACGTCCTGACTTTC. As protein: CATSRDAVGANVLTF. Full variable domain (remainder filled in from reference TRBV2 and TRBJ2-6): EPEVTQTPSHQVTQMGQEVILRCVPISNHLYFYWYRQILGQKVEFLVSFYNNEISEKSEIFDDQFSVERPDGSNFTLKIRSTKLEDSAMYFCATSRDAVGANVLTFGAGSRLTVL.

V and J are TRBV28 and TRBJ1-5, with 8 bases fitting TRBD1. V was pared by 6 bases and J by 0 bases, with 10 bases of the junction left unmatched. Germline lookup yields CDR1 MDHEN and CDR2 SYDVKM. The CDR3 extends over 17 amino acids. The CDR3 DNA reads as TGTGCCAGCAGCTTCTCAGGGGGCAGTACTAGCAATCAGCCCCAGCATTTT. Translating gives CASSFSGGSTSNQPQHF.

The rearrangement uses TRBV28 and TRBJ1-5, with 10 bases lining up with TRBD1. V dropped 3 bases and J dropped 2; count of bases not matched to a gene: 13. The germline CDR1 and CDR2 sequences are MDHEN and SYDVKM. The CDR3 totals 19 residues. The chain's CDR3 is CASSLFGTGVPVGNQPQHF. The CDR3 coding sequence is TGTGCCAGCAGTTTGTTTGGGACAGGGGTCCCCGTGGGCAATCAGCCCCAGCATTTT.

The chain joins TRBV7-8 to TRBJ1-1, with TRBD1 identical over 7 bases. The CDR3 is made up of 15 amino acids. Germline CDR1 is SGHVS and CDR2 is FQNEAQ. J was trimmed by 0 bases and V by 4 bases; bases with no gene match: 5. The CDR3 DNA is TGTGCCAGCAGCTCAGGGGGGACGGTGAACACTGAAGCTTTCTTT. The encoded protein is CASSSGGTVNTEAFF.